The source of this T cell receptor (beta chain) is a study of tumor-infiltrating lymphocytes in primary liver carcinoma. Study at large: Patients were both men and women, whose ages ran from 30 to 69 years. Sample yields of productive TCRbeta reads, ranging from roughly 3.5 to 7.13 million, were similar across tissue types.

RNA was extracted from whole blood without cell sorting, alongside germline DNA. This clonotype was seen just once. This may be a read error: a much more frequent sequence differs by one nucleotide. No conserved phenylalanine or tryptophan is present at the end of the CDR3, so a read error is the likely explanation. With about 470 ng total RNA as template and a constant-region primer, TCR beta cDNA was made. ARM-PCR was slightly modified, and three nested multiplex PCR rounds with it gave rise to the TCR beta libraries. Amplification in the first two PCR rounds was performed using TRBV1-TRBV30 forward primers and a C-beta reverse primer for around 9 cycles each. TCRdb passed the multiplex PCR reads through MiXCR, listing each CDR3 protein once. In the table there are about 330,000 distinct CDR3 sequences, roughly two thirds of which are singletons. V was shortened by 7 bases and J by 1 base, with 14 bases between the two germline ends. Germline CDR1 WNHNN, CDR2 SYGVQD (reference sequence). The CDR3 contains 15 residues.

The receptor was isolated from a man aged 40-50 years with primary liver carcinoma and hepatitis B virus infection. Input material: peripheral blood. This sequence joins TRBV10-1 and TRBJ2-4, with D perhaps matching TRBD2 (5 bases). CDR3 sequence (DNA): TGCGCCAGCACCCGATCTTCGGGGGCCAAAAACATTCAGTACCTC. This encodes CASTRSSGAKNIQYL.